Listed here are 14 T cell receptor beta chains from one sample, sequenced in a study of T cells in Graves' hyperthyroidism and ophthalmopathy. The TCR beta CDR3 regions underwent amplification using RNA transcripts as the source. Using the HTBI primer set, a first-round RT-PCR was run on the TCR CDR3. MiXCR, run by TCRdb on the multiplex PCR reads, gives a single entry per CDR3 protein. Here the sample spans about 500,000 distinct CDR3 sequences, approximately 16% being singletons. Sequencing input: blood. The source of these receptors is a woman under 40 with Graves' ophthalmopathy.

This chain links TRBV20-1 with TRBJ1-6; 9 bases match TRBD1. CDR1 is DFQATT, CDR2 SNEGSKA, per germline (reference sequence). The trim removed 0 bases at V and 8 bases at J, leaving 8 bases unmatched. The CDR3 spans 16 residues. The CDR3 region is CSAREGDRVKDSPLHF. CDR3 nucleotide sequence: TGCAGTGCTAGAGAGGGGGACAGGGTGAAGGATTCACCCCTCCACTTT.

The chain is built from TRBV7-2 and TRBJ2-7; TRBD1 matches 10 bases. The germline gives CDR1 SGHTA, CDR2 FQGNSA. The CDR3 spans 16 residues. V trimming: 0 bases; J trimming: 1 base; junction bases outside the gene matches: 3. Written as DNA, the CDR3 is TGTGCCAGCAGCTTAGCGGACAGGGGGGCGTCCTACGAGCAGTACTTC. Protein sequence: CASSLADRGASYEQYF.

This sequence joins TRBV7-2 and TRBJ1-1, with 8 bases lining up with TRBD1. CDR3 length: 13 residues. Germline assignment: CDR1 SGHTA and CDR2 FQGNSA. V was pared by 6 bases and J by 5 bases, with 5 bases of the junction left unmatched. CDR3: CASSQGAGTEAFF. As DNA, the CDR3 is TGTGCCAGCAGTCAGGGGGCGGGGACTGAAGCTTTCTTT.

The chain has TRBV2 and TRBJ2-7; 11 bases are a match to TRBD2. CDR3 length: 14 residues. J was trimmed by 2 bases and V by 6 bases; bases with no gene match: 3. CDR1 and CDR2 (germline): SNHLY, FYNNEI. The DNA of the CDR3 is TGTGCCAGCAGGCCGGGACTAGCGGCCTACGAGCAGTACTTC. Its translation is CASRPGLAAYEQYF.

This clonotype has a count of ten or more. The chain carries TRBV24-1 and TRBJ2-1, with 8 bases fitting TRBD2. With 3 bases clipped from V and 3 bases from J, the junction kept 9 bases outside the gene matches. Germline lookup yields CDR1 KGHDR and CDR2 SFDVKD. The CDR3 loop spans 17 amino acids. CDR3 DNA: TGTGCCACCAGTGATCGAAGTCCCGGGACTAGCTACAATGAGCAGTTCTTC. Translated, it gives CATSDRSPGTSYNEQFF.

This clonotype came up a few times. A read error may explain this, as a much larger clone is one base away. CDR3 nucleotides: TGTGCCAGCAGCGTAGCGGGAGGGCCGGACAATGAGCAGTTCTTC. It codes for CASSVAGGPDNEQFF. The chain uses TRBV11-3 and TRBJ2-1; 11 bases match TRBD2. The CDR3 has 15 residues. Germline CDR1 is SGHNT and CDR2 is YENEEA. With V trimmed by 5 bases and J by 5 bases, 5 bases remained unmatched. Using reference TRBV11-3 and TRBJ2-1 for the parts outside the CDR3, the full variable domain is EAGVVQSPRYKIIEKKQPVAFWCNPISGHNTLYWYLQNLGQGPELLIRYENEEAVDDSQLPKDRFSAERLKGVDSTLKIQPAELGDSAVYLCASSVAGGPDNEQFFGPGTRLTVL.

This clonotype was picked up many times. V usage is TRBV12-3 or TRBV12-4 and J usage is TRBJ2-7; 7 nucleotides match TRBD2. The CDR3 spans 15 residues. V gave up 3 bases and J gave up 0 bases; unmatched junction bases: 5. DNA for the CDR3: TGTGCCAGCAGTTTCGGGGCTAGCGGCTCCTACGAGCAGTACTTC. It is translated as CASSFGASGSYEQYF.

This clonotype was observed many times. CDR3 nucleotides: TGTGCCAGCAGTTGGGGCTCCAATGAGCAGTTCTTC. This gives the protein CASSWGSNEQFF. This rearrangement joins TRBV6-2 or TRBV6-3 to TRBJ2-1; TRBD1 might be the D (5 bases). Per germline, CDR1 MNHEY and CDR2 SVGEGT. The CDR3 has 12 residues. V dropped 4 bases and J dropped 6 bases, with 7 bases sitting between them.

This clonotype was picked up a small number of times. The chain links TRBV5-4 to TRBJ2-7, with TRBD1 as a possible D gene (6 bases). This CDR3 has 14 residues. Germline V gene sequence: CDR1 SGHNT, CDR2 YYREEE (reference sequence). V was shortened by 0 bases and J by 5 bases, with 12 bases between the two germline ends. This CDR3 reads CASSLAGHRHEQYF. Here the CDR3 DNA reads TGTGCCAGCAGCTTGGCGGGACACAGGCACGAGCAGTACTTC.

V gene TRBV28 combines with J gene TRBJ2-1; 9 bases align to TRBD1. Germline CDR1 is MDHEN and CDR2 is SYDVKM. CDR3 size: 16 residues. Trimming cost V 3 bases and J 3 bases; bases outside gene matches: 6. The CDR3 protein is CASSFPGQGFYNEQFF. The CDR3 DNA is TGTGCCAGCAGTTTTCCGGGACAGGGTTTCTACAATGAGCAGTTCTTC.

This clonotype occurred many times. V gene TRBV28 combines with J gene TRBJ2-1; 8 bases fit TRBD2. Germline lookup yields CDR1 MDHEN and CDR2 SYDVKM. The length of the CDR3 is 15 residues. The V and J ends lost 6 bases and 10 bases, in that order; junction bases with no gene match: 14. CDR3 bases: TGTGCCAGCAGGGAGCCCGGGACTAGACAGTTAGAGCAGTTCTTC. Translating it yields CASREPGTRQLEQFF.

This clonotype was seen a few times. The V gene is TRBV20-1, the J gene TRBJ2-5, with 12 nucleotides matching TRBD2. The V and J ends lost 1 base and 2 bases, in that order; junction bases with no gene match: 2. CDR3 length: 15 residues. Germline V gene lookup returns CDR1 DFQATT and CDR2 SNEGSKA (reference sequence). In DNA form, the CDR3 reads TGCAGTGCTAGAGTGGGGACTAGCGGGCAAGAGACCCAGTACTTC. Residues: CSARVGTSGQETQYF.

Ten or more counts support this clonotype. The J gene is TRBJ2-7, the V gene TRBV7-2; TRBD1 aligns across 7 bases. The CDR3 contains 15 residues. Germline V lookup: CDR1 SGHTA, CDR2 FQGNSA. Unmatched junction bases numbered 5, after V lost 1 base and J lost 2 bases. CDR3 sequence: CASSLDRGSAYEQYF. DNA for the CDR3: TGTGCCAGCAGCTTAGACAGGGGATCTGCCTACGAGCAGTACTTC.

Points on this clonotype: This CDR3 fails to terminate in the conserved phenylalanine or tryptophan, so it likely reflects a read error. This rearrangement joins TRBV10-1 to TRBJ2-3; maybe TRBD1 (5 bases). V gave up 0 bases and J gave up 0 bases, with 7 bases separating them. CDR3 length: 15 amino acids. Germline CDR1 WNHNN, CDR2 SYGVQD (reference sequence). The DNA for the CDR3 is TGCGCCAGCAGTGAGTCGGGGCGGAGCACAGATACGCAGTATCTT. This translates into CASSESGRSTDTQYL.